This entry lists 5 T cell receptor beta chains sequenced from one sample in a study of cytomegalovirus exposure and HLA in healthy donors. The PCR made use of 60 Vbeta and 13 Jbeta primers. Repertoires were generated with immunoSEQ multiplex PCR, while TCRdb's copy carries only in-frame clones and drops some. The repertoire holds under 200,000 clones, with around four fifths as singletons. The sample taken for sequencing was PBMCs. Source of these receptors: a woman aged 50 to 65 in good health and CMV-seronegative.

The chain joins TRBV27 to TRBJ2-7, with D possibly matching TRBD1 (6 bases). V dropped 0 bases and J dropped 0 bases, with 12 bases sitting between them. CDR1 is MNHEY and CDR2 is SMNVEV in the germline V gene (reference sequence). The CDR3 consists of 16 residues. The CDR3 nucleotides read TGTGCCAGCAGTTTATCCCGGACAGTTAGCTCCTACGAGCAGTACTTC. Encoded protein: CASSLSRTVSSYEQYF.

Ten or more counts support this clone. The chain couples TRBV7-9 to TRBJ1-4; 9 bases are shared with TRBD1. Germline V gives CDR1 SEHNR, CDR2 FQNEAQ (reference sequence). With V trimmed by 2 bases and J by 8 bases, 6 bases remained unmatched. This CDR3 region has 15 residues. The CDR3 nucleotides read TGTGCCAGCAGCTTAAACAGGGGGCCGGGAGAAAAACTGTTTTTT. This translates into CASSLNRGPGEKLFF.

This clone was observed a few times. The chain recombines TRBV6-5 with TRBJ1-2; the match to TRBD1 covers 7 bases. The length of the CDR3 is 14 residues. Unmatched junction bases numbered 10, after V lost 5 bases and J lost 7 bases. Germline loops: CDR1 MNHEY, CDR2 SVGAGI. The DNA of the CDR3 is TGTGCCAGCAGTGATGTTGACAGGGACGCTGGCTACACCTTC. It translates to CASSDVDRDAGYTF.

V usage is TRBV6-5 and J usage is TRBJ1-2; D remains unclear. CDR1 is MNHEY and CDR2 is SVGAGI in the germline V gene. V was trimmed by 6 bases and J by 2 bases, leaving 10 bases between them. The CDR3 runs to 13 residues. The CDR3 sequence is CASSMTDNYGYTF. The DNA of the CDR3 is TGTGCCAGCAGCATGACTGACAACTATGGCTACACCTTC.

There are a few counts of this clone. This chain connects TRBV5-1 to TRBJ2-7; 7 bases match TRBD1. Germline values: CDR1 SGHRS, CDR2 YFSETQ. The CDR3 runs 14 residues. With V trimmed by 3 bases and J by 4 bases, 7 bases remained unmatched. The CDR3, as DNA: TGCGCCAGCAGCTACCCGGGACAGAGTTACGAGCAGTACTTC. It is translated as CASSYPGQSYEQYF.